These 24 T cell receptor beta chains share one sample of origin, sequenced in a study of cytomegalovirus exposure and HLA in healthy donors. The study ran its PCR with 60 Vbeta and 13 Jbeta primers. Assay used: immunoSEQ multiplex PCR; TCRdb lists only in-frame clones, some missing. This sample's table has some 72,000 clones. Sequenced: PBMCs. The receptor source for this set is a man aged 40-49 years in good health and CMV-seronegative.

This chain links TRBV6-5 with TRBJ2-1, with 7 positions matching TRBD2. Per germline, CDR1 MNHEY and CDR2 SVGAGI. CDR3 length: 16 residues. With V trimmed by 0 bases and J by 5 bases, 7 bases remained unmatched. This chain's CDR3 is CASSYSPGRANNEQFF. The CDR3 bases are TGTGCCAGCAGTTACTCGCCAGGGAGGGCGAACAATGAGCAGTTCTTC.

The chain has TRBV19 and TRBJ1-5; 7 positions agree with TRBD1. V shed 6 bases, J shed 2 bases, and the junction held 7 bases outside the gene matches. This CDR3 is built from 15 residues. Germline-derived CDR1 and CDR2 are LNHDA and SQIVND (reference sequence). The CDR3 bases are TGTGCCAGTAGCCGACAGGGTTTGGGCAATCAGCCCCAGCATTTT. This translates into CASSRQGLGNQPQHF.

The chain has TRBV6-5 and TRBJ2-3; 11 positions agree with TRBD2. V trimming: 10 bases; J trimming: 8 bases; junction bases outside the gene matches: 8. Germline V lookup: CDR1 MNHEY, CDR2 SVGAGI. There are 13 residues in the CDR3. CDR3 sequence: CATRTSGSLTQYF. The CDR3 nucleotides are TGTGCCACCCGGACTAGCGGGTCTCTTACGCAGTATTTT.

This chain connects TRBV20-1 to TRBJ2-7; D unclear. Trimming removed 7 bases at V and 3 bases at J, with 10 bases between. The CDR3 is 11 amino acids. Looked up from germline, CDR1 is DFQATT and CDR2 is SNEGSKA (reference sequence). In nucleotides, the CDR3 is TGCAGTGTAGAGCCCAACTACGAGCAGTACTTC. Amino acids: CSVEPNYEQYF.

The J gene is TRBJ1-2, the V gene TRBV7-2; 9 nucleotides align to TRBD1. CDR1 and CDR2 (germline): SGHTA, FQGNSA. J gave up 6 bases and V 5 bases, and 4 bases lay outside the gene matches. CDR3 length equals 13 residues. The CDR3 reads CASSARQGDGYTF. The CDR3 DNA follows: TGTGCCAGCAGCGCCAGACAGGGGGATGGCTACACCTTC.

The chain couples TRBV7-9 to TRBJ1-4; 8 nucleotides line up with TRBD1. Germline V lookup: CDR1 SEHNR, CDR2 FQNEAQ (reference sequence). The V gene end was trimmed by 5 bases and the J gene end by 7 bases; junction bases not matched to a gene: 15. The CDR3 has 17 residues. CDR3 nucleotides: TGTGCCAGCAGCCAGTTAGTTCGGCAGGGGGCGCGTGAAAAACTGTTTTTT. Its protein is CASSQLVRQGAREKLFF.

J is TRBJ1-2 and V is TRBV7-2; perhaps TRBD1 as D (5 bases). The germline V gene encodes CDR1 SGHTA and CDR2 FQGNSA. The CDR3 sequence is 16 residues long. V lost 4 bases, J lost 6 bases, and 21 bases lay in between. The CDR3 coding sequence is TGTGCCAGCAGCTCAATAGGGAACAGGTACCTTGATGGCTACACCTTC. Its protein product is CASSSIGNRYLDGYTF.

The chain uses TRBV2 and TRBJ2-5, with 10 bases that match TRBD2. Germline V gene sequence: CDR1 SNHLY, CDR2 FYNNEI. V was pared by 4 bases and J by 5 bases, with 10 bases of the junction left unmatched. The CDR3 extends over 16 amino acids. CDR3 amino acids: CASSGTSGLRLETQYF. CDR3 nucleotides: TGTGCCAGCAGTGGGACTAGCGGCCTCCGCTTGGAGACCCAGTACTTC.

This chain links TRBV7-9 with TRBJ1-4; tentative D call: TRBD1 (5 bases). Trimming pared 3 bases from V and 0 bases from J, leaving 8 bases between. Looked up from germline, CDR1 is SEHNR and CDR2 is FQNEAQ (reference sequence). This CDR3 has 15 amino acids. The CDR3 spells CASSFEGATNEKLFF. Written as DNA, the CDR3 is TGTGCCAGCAGCTTCGAAGGGGCAACTAATGAAAAACTGTTTTTT. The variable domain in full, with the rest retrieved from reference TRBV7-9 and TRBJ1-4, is DTGVSQNPRHKITKRGQNVTFRCDPISEHNRLYWYRQTLGQGPEFLTYFQNEAQLEKSRLLSDRFSAERPKGSFSTLEIQRTEQGDSAMYLCASSFEGATNEKLFFGSGTQLSVL.

The chain's CDR3 is CASSARVDRDTEAFF. DNA of the CDR3: TGTGCCAGCAGTGCCAGAGTCGACAGGGACACTGAAGCTTTCTTT. V usage is TRBV6-1 and J usage is TRBJ1-1, with 7 bases matching TRBD1. Looked up from germline, CDR1 is MNHNS and CDR2 is SASEGT. This CDR3 comprises 15 residues. V lost 4 bases and J lost 3; bases outside the gene matches: 8.

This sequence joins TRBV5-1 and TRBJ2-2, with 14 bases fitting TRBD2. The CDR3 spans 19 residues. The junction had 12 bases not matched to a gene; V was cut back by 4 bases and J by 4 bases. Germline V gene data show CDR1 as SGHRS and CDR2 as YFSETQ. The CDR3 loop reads CASSAEGLAGVTATGELFF. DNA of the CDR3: TGCGCCAGCAGCGCCGAGGGACTAGCGGGAGTCACGGCCACCGGGGAGCTGTTTTTT.

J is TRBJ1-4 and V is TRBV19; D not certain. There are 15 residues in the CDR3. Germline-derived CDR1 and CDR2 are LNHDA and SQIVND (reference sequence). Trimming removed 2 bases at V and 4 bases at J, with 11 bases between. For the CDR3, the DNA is TGTGCCAGTAGTATAACATCAGAGGATAATGAAAAACTGTTTTTT. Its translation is CASSITSEDNEKLFF. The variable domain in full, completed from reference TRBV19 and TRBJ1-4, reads DGGITQSPKYLFRKEGQNVTLSCEQNLNHDAMYWYRQDPGQGLRLIYYSQIVNDFQKGDIAEGYSVSREKKESFPLTVTSAQKNPTAFYLCASSITSEDNEKLFFGSGTQLSVL.

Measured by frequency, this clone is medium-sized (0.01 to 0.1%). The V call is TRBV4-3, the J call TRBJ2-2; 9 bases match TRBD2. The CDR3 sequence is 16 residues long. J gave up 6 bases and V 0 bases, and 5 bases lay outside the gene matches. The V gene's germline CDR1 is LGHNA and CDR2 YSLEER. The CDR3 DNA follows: TGCGCCAGCAGCCAAGAAGGTAGCGGGAGTCCCGGGGAGCTGTTTTTT. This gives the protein CASSQEGSGSPGELFF.

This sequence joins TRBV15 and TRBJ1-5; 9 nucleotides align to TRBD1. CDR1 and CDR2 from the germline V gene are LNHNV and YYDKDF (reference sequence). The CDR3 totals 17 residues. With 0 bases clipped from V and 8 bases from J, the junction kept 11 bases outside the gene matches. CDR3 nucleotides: TGTGCCACCAGCAGAGATAGAGGGGGGACAGGGAGTGAGCCCCAGCATTTT. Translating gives CATSRDRGGTGSEPQHF.

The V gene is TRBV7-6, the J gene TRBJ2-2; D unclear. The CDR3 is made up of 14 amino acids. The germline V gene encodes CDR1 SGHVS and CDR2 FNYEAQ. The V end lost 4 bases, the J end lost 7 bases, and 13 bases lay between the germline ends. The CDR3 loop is CASSSDPTVGELFF. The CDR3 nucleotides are TGTGCCAGCAGCTCCGATCCAACGGTCGGGGAGCTGTTTTTT.

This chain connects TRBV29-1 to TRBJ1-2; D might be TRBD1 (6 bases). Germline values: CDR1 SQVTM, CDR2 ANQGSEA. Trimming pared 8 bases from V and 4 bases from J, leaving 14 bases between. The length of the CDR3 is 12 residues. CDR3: CSFSDSVYGYTF. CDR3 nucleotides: TGCAGCTTCTCGGACAGTGTCTATGGCTACACCTTC. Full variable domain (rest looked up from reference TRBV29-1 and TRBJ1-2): SAVISQKPSRDICQRGTSLTIQCQVDSQVTMMFWYRQQPGQSLTLIATANQGSEATYESGFVIDKFPISRPNLTFSTLTVSNMSPEDSSIYLCSFSDSVYGYTFGSGTRLTVV.

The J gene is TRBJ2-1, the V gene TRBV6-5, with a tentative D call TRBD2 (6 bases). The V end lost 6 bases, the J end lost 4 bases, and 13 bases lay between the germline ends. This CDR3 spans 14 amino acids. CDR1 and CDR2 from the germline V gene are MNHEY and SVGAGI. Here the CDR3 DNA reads TGTGCCAGCAGCCTGGGCGGGGAATACAATGAGCAGTTCTTC. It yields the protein CASSLGGEYNEQFF.

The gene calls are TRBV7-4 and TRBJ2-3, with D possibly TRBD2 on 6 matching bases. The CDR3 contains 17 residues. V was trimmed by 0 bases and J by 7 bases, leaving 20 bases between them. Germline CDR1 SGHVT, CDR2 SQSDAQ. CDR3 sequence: CASSLAWAGRDRHTQYF. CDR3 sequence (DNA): TGTGCCAGCAGCTTAGCATGGGCGGGGCGGGACCGACATACGCAGTATTTT.

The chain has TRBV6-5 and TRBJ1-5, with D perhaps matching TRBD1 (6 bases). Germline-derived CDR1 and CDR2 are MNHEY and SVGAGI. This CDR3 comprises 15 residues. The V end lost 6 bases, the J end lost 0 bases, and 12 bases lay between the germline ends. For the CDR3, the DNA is TGTGCCAGCAGCCGGGGGGCCTATAGCAATCAGCCCCAGCATTTT. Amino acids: CASSRGAYSNQPQHF.

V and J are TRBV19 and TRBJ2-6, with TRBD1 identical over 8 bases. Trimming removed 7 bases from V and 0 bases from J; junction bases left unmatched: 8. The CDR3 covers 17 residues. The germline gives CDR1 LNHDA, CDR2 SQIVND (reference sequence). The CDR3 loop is CASNQGAAPSGANVLTF. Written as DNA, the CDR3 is TGTGCCAGTAATCAGGGGGCAGCTCCCTCTGGGGCCAACGTCCTGACTTTC.

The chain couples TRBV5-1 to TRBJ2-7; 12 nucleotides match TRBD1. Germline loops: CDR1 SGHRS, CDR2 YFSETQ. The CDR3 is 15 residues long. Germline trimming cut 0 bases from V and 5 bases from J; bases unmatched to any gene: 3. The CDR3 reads CASSLEGTGGHEQYF. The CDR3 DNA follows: TGCGCCAGCAGCTTGGAGGGGACAGGGGGCCACGAGCAGTACTTC.

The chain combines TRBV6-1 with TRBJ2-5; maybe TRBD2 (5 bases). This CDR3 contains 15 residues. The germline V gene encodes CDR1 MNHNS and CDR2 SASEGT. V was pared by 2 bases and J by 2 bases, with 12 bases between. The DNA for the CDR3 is TGTGCCAGCAGTGAAATGTTGTCGGGACAAGAGACCCAGTACTTC. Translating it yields CASSEMLSGQETQYF.

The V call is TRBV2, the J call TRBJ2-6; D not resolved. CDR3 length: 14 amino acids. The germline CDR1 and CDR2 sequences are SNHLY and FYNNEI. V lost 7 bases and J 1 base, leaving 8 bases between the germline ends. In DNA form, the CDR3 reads TGTGCCAGCAATCGCGAATCTGGGGCCAACGTCCTGACTTTC. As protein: CASNRESGANVLTF.

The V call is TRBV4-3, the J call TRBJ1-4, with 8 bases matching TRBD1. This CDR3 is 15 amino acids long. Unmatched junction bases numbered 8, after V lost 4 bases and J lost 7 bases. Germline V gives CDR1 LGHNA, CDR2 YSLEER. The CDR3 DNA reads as TGCGCCAGCAGCCTTCAGGGGGCAGTGGGTGAAAAACTGTTTTTT. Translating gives CASSLQGAVGEKLFF.